Reported below is one TCR beta chain. The sample originates from a study of blood T cell repertoires in COVID-19. For the study at large: Italy, Spain and the United States were the sources of the convalescent and acute COVID-19 samples.

Some clones are missing from TCRdb's copy, which holds only in-frame ones; the method was immunoSEQ multiplex PCR. The sample shows around 220,000 clones, 82% of them seen only once. The germline V gene has CDR1 SGHDT and CDR2 YYEEEE. The CDR3 consists of 14 residues. The ends were cut back, 4 bases at V and 10 bases at J, with 17 bases in the middle. The receptor's source is a woman older than 75 with COVID-19, enrolled during active disease. The chain joins TRBV5-6 to TRBJ1-4; D is possibly TRBD1 (5 bases). The source material was peripheral blood. The CDR3 region is CASSKLRDLGKLFF. The CDR3 nucleotides are TGTGCCAGCAGCAAGCTCCGGGACTTAGGAAAACTGTTTTTT.